This record looks at one T cell receptor beta chain sequence and its context. Via the markers CD45RO/CCR7/CD25/CD127/CD95/CD27, stem cell-like memory, regulatory, central memory and naive CD4+ cells were sorted. Expressed TCRB transcripts got sequenced, as all isolated RNA was reverse transcribed. Libraries were prepared by immunoSEQ multiplex PCR; TCRdb keeps only in-frame clonotypes and omits some of them. This sample has 400,000 to 600,000 clones, with approximately 30% found just once. The sample is drawn from a study of beta chain features in type 1 diabetes. The germline V gene has CDR1 SGHRS and CDR2 YFSETQ. Trimming stripped 3 bases from V and 6 bases from J, with 22 bases between. CDR3 size: 16 residues.

Sequencing was carried out using naive CD4+ T cells from blood. The gene calls are TRBV5-1 and TRBJ2-7; D gene ambiguous. The sequence was obtained from a young man in good health. This CDR3 is CASSSTTQGPGLEQYF. CDR3 nucleotides: TGCGCCAGCAGCTCCACAACACAAGGACCTGGCCTCGAGCAGTACTTC.